Listed here are 26 T cell receptor beta chains from one sample, sequenced in a study of blood T cell repertoires in COVID-19. The method was immunoSEQ multiplex PCR; TCRdb's version includes in-frame clones alone and lacks a portion of them. Of some 240,000 clones listed, over 75% are singletons. The sequenced sample consisted of peripheral blood. These receptors were taken from a human donor in a cohort sampled during active COVID-19.

J is TRBJ1-4 and V is TRBV5-4; TRBD1 matches 11 bases. Germline V CDR1 and CDR2: SGHNT, YYREEE (reference sequence). The CDR3 extends over 17 amino acids. The trim removed 5 bases at V and 2 bases at J, leaving 8 bases unmatched. The CDR3 loop is CASSSGGQGVTNEKLFF. The CDR3 DNA follows: TGTGCCAGCAGTTCCGGGGGACAGGGGGTTACTAATGAAAAACTGTTTTTT.

This rearrangement joins TRBV30 to TRBJ1-4; TRBD1 aligns across 7 bases. V shed 3 bases and J 2 bases; nucleotides not matched to a gene: 0. There are 13 residues in the CDR3. Germline loops: CDR1 GTSNPN, CDR2 SVGIG (reference sequence). The CDR3 spells CAWRQGTNEKLFF. CDR3 DNA: TGTGCCTGGAGACAGGGGACTAATGAAAAACTGTTTTTT.

The chain employs TRBV7-2 and TRBJ1-3; D ambiguous. V gave up 5 bases and J gave up 1 base, with 9 bases separating them. The V gene's germline CDR1 is SGHTA and CDR2 FQGNSA. This CDR3 is 14 amino acids long. CDR3 nucleotide sequence: TGTGCCAGCAGCCCACCGGGTTCTGGAAACACCATATATTTT. Residues: CASSPPGSGNTIYF.

V and J are TRBV7-2 and TRBJ1-1, with 8 bases aligning to TRBD1. CDR1 and CDR2 from the germline V gene are SGHTA and FQGNSA. J was trimmed by 4 bases and V by 6 bases; bases with no gene match: 4. This CDR3 is 13 amino acids long. Here the CDR3 reads CASSSDRVTEAFF. CDR3 nucleotides: TGTGCCAGCAGTTCGGACAGGGTCACTGAAGCTTTCTTT.

J is TRBJ1-4 and V is TRBV7-9; 7 bases are a match to TRBD1. Germline CDR1 SEHNR, CDR2 FQNEAQ (reference sequence). The V gene end was trimmed by 4 bases and the J gene end by 5 bases; junction bases not matched to a gene: 7. This CDR3 comprises 15 residues. CDR3 loop: CASSSNRGANEKLFF. The DNA of the CDR3 is TGTGCCAGCAGCTCAAACAGGGGAGCAAATGAAAAACTGTTTTTT.

The chain links TRBV6-5 to TRBJ2-4; D may be TRBD2 (5 bases). Per the germline V gene, CDR1 is MNHEY and CDR2 is SVGAGI. The CDR3 loop spans 15 amino acids. The V end was cut by 1 base, the J end by 0 bases, with 7 bases between. The CDR3 DNA reads as TGTGCCAGCAGTTACTTCAGCGGAGCCAAAAACATTCAGTACTTC. It encodes CASSYFSGAKNIQYF.

The rearrangement joins TRBV7-2 to TRBJ1-6; maybe TRBD1 (5 bases). CDR3 size: 14 residues. V was shortened by 5 bases and J by 9 bases, with 14 bases between the two germline ends. Germline CDR1 SGHTA, CDR2 FQGNSA. The CDR3 loop is CASSPGGVRSPLHF. Written as DNA, the CDR3 is TGTGCCAGCAGCCCGGGGGGGGTTCGTTCACCCCTCCACTTT.

CDR3 sequence: CASRQAAYGYTF. The CDR3 coding sequence is TGTGCCAGCAGACAGGCCGCGTATGGCTACACCTTC. V and J are TRBV2 and TRBJ1-2, with TRBD1 as a possible D gene (5 bases). This CDR3 contains 12 residues. The V end lost 6 bases, the J end lost 5 bases, and 10 bases lay between the germline ends. Germline CDR1 is SNHLY and CDR2 is FYNNEI.

This rearrangement joins TRBV19 to TRBJ1-5; D is unresolved. Germline V lookup: CDR1 LNHDA, CDR2 SQIVND (reference sequence). CDR3 length: 16 amino acids. The V end lost 1 base, the J end lost 7 bases, and 17 bases lay between the germline ends. The CDR3 spells CASSIALWAIEQPQHF. The CDR3 DNA sequence: TGTGCCAGTAGTATAGCCCTATGGGCAATTGAACAGCCCCAGCATTTT.

The V call is TRBV20-1, the J call TRBJ1-6; possible D gene TRBD1, 6 bases. Between the trimmed V and J ends, which lost 3 bases and 8 bases, there was a span of 14 bases. The CDR3 length is 14 residues. CDR1 DFQATT and CDR2 SNEGSKA come from the germline V gene (reference sequence). Here the CDR3 reads CSASPHREHSPLHF. CDR3 sequence (DNA): TGCAGTGCTAGTCCCCACAGGGAACATTCACCCCTCCACTTT.

J is TRBJ1-2 and V is TRBV28; weak D call: TRBD1 (6 bases). Trimming cost V 5 bases and J 4 bases, with 14 bases left between them. The CDR3 has 14 amino acids. Germline loops: CDR1 MDHEN, CDR2 SYDVKM. In nucleotides, the CDR3 is TGTGCCAGCAGTCTAGGGGGATCCCCCTATGGCTACACCTTC. Protein sequence: CASSLGGSPYGYTF.

The rearrangement uses TRBV7-6 and TRBJ2-1; D is uncertain. CDR3 length: 13 residues. Germline values: CDR1 SGHVS, CDR2 FNYEAQ. Trimming took off 5 bases at V and 7 bases at J, with 12 bases between the two ends. The CDR3 loop reads CASSLSEPNEQFF. The CDR3 DNA reads as TGTGCCAGCAGCCTTTCCGAGCCGAATGAGCAGTTCTTC.

The chain links TRBV7-9 to TRBJ1-1; D call uncertain. CDR3 length: 13 residues. Germline V gene data show CDR1 as SEHNR and CDR2 as FQNEAQ (reference sequence). The V gene lost 2 bases and the J gene lost 6 bases, with 10 bases spanning the gap. The CDR3 spells CASSLSGVAEAFF. The CDR3 coding sequence is TGTGCCAGCAGCTTATCTGGAGTGGCTGAAGCTTTCTTT.

This clone was observed a few times. The chain combines TRBV3-1 (or the pseudogene TRBV3-2) with TRBJ1-1, with D possibly TRBD1 on 6 matching bases. V was trimmed by 0 bases and J by 0 bases, leaving 8 bases between them. This CDR3 spans 15 amino acids. Germline lookup yields CDR1 LGHDT and CDR2 YNNKEL (reference sequence). The CDR3 spells CASSQDGTLNTEAFF. CDR3 DNA sequence: TGTGCCAGCAGCCAAGATGGGACATTGAACACTGAAGCTTTCTTT.

The rearrangement joins TRBV12-5 to TRBJ2-1; D ambiguous. Deletions cut 3 bases from V and 5 bases from J, with 8 bases between. Germline-derived CDR1 and CDR2 are LGHNT and FRNRAP. The CDR3 runs 13 residues. For the CDR3, the DNA is TGTGCTAGTGGTTTAGGTCTAGACAATGAGCAGTTCTTC. It codes for CASGLGLDNEQFF.

The J gene is TRBJ1-5, the V gene TRBV27, with 7 bases matching TRBD1. This CDR3 spans 14 amino acids. CDR1 is MNHEY and CDR2 is SMNVEV in the germline V gene (reference sequence). J gave up 2 bases and V 6 bases, and 4 bases lay outside the gene matches. As DNA, the CDR3 is TGTGCCAGCAGAAGACAGGGAGGCAATCAGCCCCAGCATTTT. The encoded protein is CASRRQGGNQPQHF.

The rearrangement links TRBV5-1 to TRBJ1-2, with TRBD1 identical over 7 bases. Trimming removed 2 bases from V and 0 bases from J; junction bases left unmatched: 4. The germline V gene encodes CDR1 SGHRS and CDR2 YFSETQ. The CDR3 spans 15 residues. The CDR3 sequence is CASSLGTVANYGYTF. The CDR3 bases are TGCGCCAGCAGCTTAGGGACAGTGGCTAACTATGGCTACACCTTC.

The V and J genes are TRBV4-1 and TRBJ2-7; TRBD2 aligns across 9 bases. The CDR3 contains 17 residues. In germline, CDR1 is MGHRA, CDR2 YSYEKL. The V gene end was trimmed by 1 base and the J gene end by 3 bases; junction bases not matched to a gene: 10. CDR3 DNA sequence: TGCGCCAGCAGCCAAGCTGCGGGCCAGCGGGGGGACTACGAGCAGTACTTC. Its translation is CASSQAAGQRGDYEQYF.

The V and J genes are TRBV18 and TRBJ1-2, with D maybe TRBD1 (6 bases). From germline, CDR1 is KGHSH and CDR2 LQKENI. CDR3 length: 14 residues. Trimming cost V 5 bases and J 6 bases, with 16 bases left between them. CDR3 loop: CASSSGGGGDGYTF. CDR3 nucleotide sequence: TGTGCCAGCTCATCGGGAGGTGGGGGCGATGGCTACACCTTC.

This clone was seen only once. This sequence joins TRBV7-2 and TRBJ2-7; TRBD2 agrees at 10 bases. V trimming: 5 bases; J trimming: 2 bases; junction bases outside the gene matches: 3. Germline CDR1 reads SGHTA; CDR2 reads FQGNSA. This CDR3 comprises 14 residues. The CDR3 reads CASSVLAGTYEQYF. DNA for the CDR3: TGTGCCAGCAGCGTACTAGCGGGGACCTACGAGCAGTACTTC.

This clone showed up just a few times. J is TRBJ1-2 and V is TRBV4-2; D not resolved. CDR1 and CDR2 from the germline V gene are LGHNA and YNFKEQ. Trimming pared 0 bases from V and 4 bases from J, leaving 15 bases between. There are 16 residues in the CDR3. The CDR3 DNA reads as TGTGCCAGCAGCCAAGAAGCCACCCCTGCGGGCTATGGCTACACCTTC. Amino acid sequence: CASSQEATPAGYGYTF.

This clone was picked up a small number of times. This chain joins TRBV4-3 and TRBJ1-4, with D possibly matching TRBD1 (5 bases). This CDR3 region has 14 residues. CDR1 and CDR2 (germline): LGHNA, YSLEER. Trimming took off 4 bases at V and 8 bases at J, with 14 bases between the two ends. The CDR3 region has the DNA TGCGCCAGCAGCCCGGGGGTAGCGGGGGAAAAACTGTTTTTT. As protein: CASSPGVAGEKLFF.

V gene TRBV3-1 (or the pseudogene TRBV3-2) combines with J gene TRBJ1-1; 9 bases map to TRBD1. Germline V gene sequence: CDR1 LGHDT, CDR2 YNNKEL (reference sequence). The trim removed 3 bases at V and 11 bases at J, leaving 10 bases unmatched. The CDR3 runs to 14 residues. The CDR3 loop is CASSQGQGGGWAFF. For the CDR3, the DNA is TGTGCCAGCAGCCAGGGACAGGGTGGTGGGTGGGCTTTCTTT.

The chain carries TRBV6-6 and TRBJ2-5, with D tentatively TRBD1 (6 bases). CDR3 length: 13 residues. Germline CDR1 reads MNHNY; CDR2 reads SVGAGI (reference sequence). The germline V and J ends were trimmed by 6 bases and 2 bases, with 10 bases remaining between them. CDR3 sequence: CASSLQGQETQYF. CDR3 DNA sequence: TGTGCCAGCAGCCTACAGGGTCAAGAGACCCAGTACTTC.

This chain links TRBV11-2 with TRBJ2-1; 9 nucleotides agree with TRBD2. V shed 1 base and J 8 bases; nucleotides not matched to a gene: 9. This CDR3 is 16 amino acids long. CDR1 SGHAT and CDR2 FQNNGV come from the germline V gene. The DNA of the CDR3 is TGTGCCAGCAGCTTAGTCGGCCTAGCGGGGCTCGATGAGCAGTTCTTC. This codes for CASSLVGLAGLDEQFF. Full variable domain (missing parts from reference TRBV11-2 and TRBJ2-1): EAGVAQSPRYKIIEKRQSVAFWCNPISGHATLYWYQQILGQGPKLLIQFQNNGVVDDSQLPKDRFSAERLKGVDSTLKIQPAKLEDSAVYLCASSLVGLAGLDEQFFGPGTRLTVL.

The V call is TRBV6-6, the J call TRBJ2-5, with D tentatively TRBD1 (6 bases). The CDR3 sequence is 14 residues long. Deletions cut 5 bases from V and 2 bases from J, with 12 bases between. The V gene's germline CDR1 is MNHNY and CDR2 SVGAGI (reference sequence). In DNA form, the CDR3 reads TGTGCCAGCAGTAAACTCGGACAGCAAGAGACCCAGTACTTC. It codes for CASSKLGQQETQYF.